The 32 T cell receptor beta chains below were found in one sample sequenced in a study of control samples from healthy donors and cancer patients. Profiling relied on immunoSEQ multiplex PCR, and the TCRdb table lists in-frame clones only, not all of them. The sample carries 7,000 to 8,500 clones, around 82% recorded once. Sequencing used PBMCs. The receptor set was obtained from a man in his 70s with lung cancer.

V gene TRBV5-1 combines with J gene TRBJ2-1; D gene ambiguous. Germline CDR1 is SGHRS and CDR2 is YFSETQ. This CDR3 region has 12 residues. The V end lost 4 bases, the J end lost 8 bases, and 10 bases lay between the germline ends. CDR3 loop: CASSHGSDEQFF. The CDR3 DNA is TGCGCCAGCAGCCACGGAAGCGATGAGCAGTTCTTC. The complete variable domain, with remaining parts taken from reference TRBV5-1 and TRBJ2-1, reads KAGVTQTPRYLIKTRGQQVTLSCSPISGHRSVSWYQQTPGQGLQFLFEYFSETQRNKGNFPGRFSGRQFSNSRSEMNVSTLELGDSALYLCASSHGSDEQFFGPGTRLTVL.

The chain has TRBV11-2 and TRBJ1-2; TRBD1 matches at 12 bases. The germline CDR1 and CDR2 sequences are SGHAT and FQNNGV. With 6 bases clipped from V and 8 bases from J, the junction kept 10 bases outside the gene matches. This CDR3 region has 15 residues. CDR3 sequence reads: CASSHLGTGGGGYTF. CDR3 nucleotide sequence: TGTGCCAGCAGTCATCTTGGGACAGGGGGCGGCGGCTACACCTTC.

The table lists this clone with a few counts. The chain employs TRBV6-2 or TRBV6-3 and TRBJ2-2, with TRBD2 identical over 11 bases. Looked up from germline, CDR1 is MNHEY and CDR2 is SVGEGT. The CDR3 contains 18 residues. J was trimmed by 5 bases and V by 0 bases; bases with no gene match: 8. This CDR3 reads CASSYSSIAGGWTGELFF. CDR3 coding DNA: TGTGCCAGCAGTTACTCGTCGATAGCGGGAGGGTGGACCGGGGAGCTGTTTTTT.

The rearrangement uses TRBV5-4 and TRBJ2-7, with D uncertain. V was cut by 4 bases and J by 1 base, with 15 bases left in between. Germline V gene lookup returns CDR1 SGHNT and CDR2 YYREEE (reference sequence). CDR3 length: 15 amino acids. The CDR3 loop is CASSRDWRSSYEQYF. As DNA, the CDR3 is TGTGCCAGCAGCCGCGACTGGCGGAGTTCCTACGAGCAGTACTTC.

V and J are TRBV28 and TRBJ1-2; weak D call: TRBD1 (6 bases). V shed 6 bases and J shed 6 bases, with 14 bases lying between them. Germline V gene data show CDR1 as MDHEN and CDR2 as SYDVKM. This CDR3 region has 13 residues. The CDR3 region is CASSFPGANGYTF. CDR3 coding DNA: TGTGCCAGCAGCTTCCCAGGGGCTAATGGCTACACCTTC.

This rearrangement joins TRBV5-1 to TRBJ2-2; tentatively, D is TRBD1 or TRBD2 (5 bases each). CDR1 is SGHRS and CDR2 is YFSETQ in the germline V gene. Trimming removed 0 bases from V and 0 bases from J, with 9 bases in between. This CDR3 has 16 amino acids. In DNA, the CDR3 is TGCGCCAGCAGCTTGGCCGGGGCTCCGAACACCGGGGAGCTGTTTTTT. Its protein is CASSLAGAPNTGELFF.

This clone was seen once. The rearrangement uses TRBV5-8 and TRBJ1-2, with D uncertain. V gave up 6 bases and J gave up 8 bases, with 26 bases separating them. Germline V gene data show CDR1 as SGHTS and CDR2 as YDEGEE. The CDR3 totals 16 residues. CDR3 loop: CASIPLPGMKTKGYTF. CDR3 nucleotides: TGTGCCAGCATTCCATTGCCGGGGATGAAGACGAAAGGCTACACCTTC.

The V and J genes are TRBV28 and TRBJ2-7; the D gene is possibly TRBD2 (5 bases). V was trimmed by 2 bases and J by 4 bases, leaving 12 bases between them. Germline CDR1 MDHEN, CDR2 SYDVKM. The CDR3 is 14 amino acids. DNA for the CDR3: TGTGCCAGCAGTTTAAGAGGGAACCAATACGAGCAGTACTTC. It encodes CASSLRGNQYEQYF.

This clone was seen a handful of times. The chain is built from TRBV30 and TRBJ1-5; no definite D call. The germline V and J ends were trimmed by 2 bases and 0 bases, with 5 bases remaining between them. CDR1 and CDR2 (germline): GTSNPN, SVGIG (reference sequence). This CDR3 region has 13 residues. The CDR3 sequence is CAWSLGSNQPQHF. CDR3 DNA: TGTGCCTGGAGTCTAGGTAGCAATCAGCCCCAGCATTTT.

The chain combines TRBV3-1 (or the pseudogene TRBV3-2) with TRBJ2-5, with a possible D match to TRBD2 (5 bases). The CDR3 is 14 amino acids. Trimming removed 1 base at V and 3 bases at J, with 9 bases between. Per germline, CDR1 LGHDT and CDR2 YNNKEL (reference sequence). The CDR3 DNA reads TGTGCCAGCAGCCAAGGCGGGTTTGAAGAGACCCAGTACTTC. This sequence encodes CASSQGGFEETQYF.

The rearrangement links TRBV7-9 to TRBJ2-6; D is unresolved. Trimming took 5 bases from V and 12 from J, leaving 8 bases between them. This CDR3 region has 11 residues. The germline gives CDR1 SEHNR, CDR2 FQNEAQ (reference sequence). The CDR3 bases are TGTGCCAGCAGCCTCACCGGCGTCCTGACTTTC. Translated: CASSLTGVLTF.

This chain connects TRBV5-1 to TRBJ2-3, with TRBD2 as a possible D gene (5 bases). V lost 2 bases, J lost 2 bases, and 9 bases lay in between. This CDR3 has 14 amino acids. Per germline, CDR1 SGHRS and CDR2 YFSETQ. CDR3 sequence: CASSFSGITDTQYF. CDR3 DNA sequence: TGCGCCAGCAGCTTCTCCGGGATCACAGATACGCAGTATTTT.

The gene calls are TRBV29-1 and TRBJ1-1; 7 nucleotides agree with TRBD1. The junction had 7 bases not matched to a gene; V was cut back by 3 bases and J by 0 bases. CDR1 and CDR2 (germline): SQVTM, ANQGSEA. The CDR3 sequence is 15 residues long. The CDR3 reads CSVDQTGIMNTEAFF. As DNA, the CDR3 is TGCAGCGTTGATCAGACAGGGATTATGAACACTGAAGCTTTCTTT.

The CDR3 protein is CASSFPGGTNEKLFF. The CDR3 region has the DNA TGTGCCAGCAGCTTCCCTGGGGGTACTAATGAAAAACTGTTTTTT. This sequence joins TRBV7-7 and TRBJ1-4; D might be TRBD1 (5 bases). The V and J ends lost 3 bases and 2 bases respectively, with 10 bases between them. Germline values: CDR1 SSHAT, CDR2 FNYEAQ (reference sequence). This CDR3 comprises 15 residues.

The chain is built from TRBV4-1 and TRBJ2-7, with a possible D match to TRBD2 (5 bases). Germline V gene lookup returns CDR1 MGHRA and CDR2 YSYEKL. V lost 3 bases and J lost 6, with 24 bases in between. The CDR3 covers 17 residues. CDR3 bases: TGCGCCAGCAGCCACCCCGGGGTTGATTCTCGATGGGGCGAGCAGTACTTC. Its protein is CASSHPGVDSRWGEQYF.

The chain is built from TRBV20-1 and TRBJ1-4, with D hard to call. Trimming took off 7 bases at V and 2 bases at J, with 5 bases between the two ends. The length of the CDR3 is 11 residues. The V gene's germline CDR1 is DFQATT and CDR2 SNEGSKA (reference sequence). CDR3 DNA sequence: TGCAGTGTGCGGACTAATGAAAAACTGTTTTTT. This translates into CSVRTNEKLFF.

The chain recombines TRBV4-3 with TRBJ2-1; D may match TRBD1 or TRBD2 (5 bases each). CDR3 length: 14 amino acids. V was clipped by 0 bases and J by 7 bases, with 10 bases between them. Per germline, CDR1 LGHNA and CDR2 YSLEER. Here the CDR3 DNA reads TGCGCCAGCAGCCAAGAGGGGGACGGGAATGAGCAGTTCTTC. It yields the protein CASSQEGDGNEQFF.

The rearrangement links TRBV5-1 to TRBJ2-7, with 12 bases lining up with TRBD2. CDR1 is SGHRS, CDR2 YFSETQ, per germline. The length of the CDR3 is 15 residues. The J segment lost 7 bases and the V segment lost 4 bases, leaving 9 bases of the junction unmatched. CDR3 sequence (DNA): TGCGCCAGCAGCGCCAGACTAGCGGGAGTTTGGGAGCAGTACTTC. Translating gives CASSARLAGVWEQYF.

This clone was observed a single time. The gene calls are TRBV28 and TRBJ2-3; D possibly corresponds to TRBD1 (5 bases). The CDR3 is 14 residues long. The germline CDR1 and CDR2 sequences are MDHEN and SYDVKM. Trimming shortened V by 7 bases and J by 1 base, and 12 bases separated the two germline ends. The CDR3 reads CASTLDSRTDTQYF. CDR3 bases: TGTGCCAGCACCCTCGACAGCCGCACAGATACGCAGTATTTT.

V and J are TRBV5-1 and TRBJ1-6; 7 nucleotides match TRBD1. The CDR3 covers 13 residues. J was trimmed by 9 bases and V by 3 bases; bases with no gene match: 3. Germline lookup yields CDR1 SGHRS and CDR2 YFSETQ. CDR3 sequence: CASSYDRASPLHF. CDR3 DNA sequence: TGCGCCAGCAGCTACGACAGGGCTTCACCCCTCCACTTT.

The J gene is TRBJ2-2, the V gene TRBV2; TRBD1 matches at 7 bases. J lost 10 bases, V lost 7 bases, and 9 bases had no gene match. The germline V gene encodes CDR1 SNHLY and CDR2 FYNNEI. The CDR3 extends over 13 amino acids. CDR3 loop: CASTTTGPQELFF. Here the CDR3 DNA reads TGTGCCAGCACAACGACAGGGCCGCAGGAGCTGTTTTTT.

This sequence joins TRBV5-6 and TRBJ2-4, with a possible D match to TRBD2 (5 bases). Germline lookup yields CDR1 SGHDT and CDR2 YYEEEE. The V gene lost 1 base and the J gene lost 11 bases, with 13 bases spanning the gap. The CDR3 covers 13 residues. CDR3 protein: CASSLFLEGVQYF. CDR3 in DNA: TGTGCCAGCAGCTTGTTTCTAGAGGGTGTTCAGTACTTC.

V usage is TRBV4-3 and J usage is TRBJ1-5; the D gene is possibly TRBD1 (6 bases). CDR3 length equals 15 residues. V shed 3 bases and J shed 4 bases, with 13 bases lying between them. Looked up from germline, CDR1 is LGHNA and CDR2 is YSLEER. CDR3 residues: CASSHSRGVNQPQHF. The DNA of the CDR3 is TGCGCCAGCAGCCATTCAAGGGGGGTTAATCAGCCCCAGCATTTT.

The CDR3 spells CASSVGNSGSYEQYF. In DNA form, the CDR3 reads TGTGCCAGCAGCGTAGGTAATAGCGGCTCCTACGAGCAGTACTTC. This chain connects TRBV9 to TRBJ2-7; D might be TRBD2 (6 bases). V lost 0 bases and J 0 bases, leaving 10 bases between the germline ends. This CDR3 has 15 amino acids. Per germline, CDR1 SGDLS and CDR2 YYNGEE.

The chain recombines TRBV5-1 with TRBJ2-7, with D perhaps assigned TRBD1 or TRBD2 (7 bases each). The ends were cut back, 2 bases at V and 5 bases at J, with 20 bases in the middle. CDR1 SGHRS and CDR2 YFSETQ come from the germline V gene. This CDR3 comprises 16 residues. This CDR3 reads CASSFRTGRAGDEQYF. The CDR3 DNA reads as TGCGCCAGCAGCTTCCGGACAGGTCGGGCGGGAGACGAGCAGTACTTC.

V is TRBV6-1 and J is TRBJ2-5; D remains unclear. The CDR3 sequence is 12 residues long. The V end was cut by 5 bases, the J end by 5 bases, with 9 bases between. Germline-derived CDR1 and CDR2 are MNHNS and SASEGT. The CDR3 sequence is CASSWVVETQYF. In DNA form, the CDR3 reads TGTGCCAGCAGTTGGGTGGTGGAGACCCAGTACTTC.

The rearrangement links TRBV27 to TRBJ1-2; D is perhaps TRBD1 (5 bases). The CDR3 runs to 13 residues. Germline-derived CDR1 and CDR2 are MNHEY and SMNVEV (reference sequence). The germline V and J ends were trimmed by 5 bases and 6 bases, with 13 bases remaining between them. The CDR3 spells CASSKSGDHGYTF. The CDR3 coding sequence is TGTGCCAGCAGTAAGTCCGGGGACCATGGCTACACCTTC.

This clone was observed a handful of times. This sequence joins TRBV15 and TRBJ2-2; D is perhaps TRBD1 or TRBD2 (6 bases each). Germline CDR1 and CDR2: LNHNV and YYDKDF (reference sequence). The V end was cut by 0 bases, the J end by 4 bases, with 27 bases between. The CDR3 spans 21 residues. In DNA form, the CDR3 reads TGTGCCACCAGCAGAGATAGTTATGATCCGATGGAACAGGGAGGCACCGGGGAGCTGTTTTTT. It encodes CATSRDSYDPMEQGGTGELFF.

This sequence joins TRBV29-1 and TRBJ2-1, with 10 bases fitting TRBD2. This CDR3 contains 16 residues. V gave up 6 bases and J gave up 0 bases; unmatched junction bases: 8. Per germline, CDR1 SQVTM and CDR2 ANQGSEA. The CDR3 sequence: CSVRTSGLSSYNEQFF. The CDR3 nucleotides read TGCAGCGTCCGGACTAGCGGACTGAGCTCCTACAATGAGCAGTTCTTC.

The V gene is TRBV23-1, the J gene TRBJ1-1; D not resolved. TRBV23-1 is noted as an ORF with a role that remains uncertain. The CDR3 length is 18 residues. Trimming left V 6 bases short and J 0 bases short, with 23 bases between. The CDR3 here is CASSEETTVPRMNTEAFF. CDR3 bases: TGCGCCAGCAGCGAAGAAACGACCGTGCCCCGGATGAACACTGAAGCTTTCTTT.

This chain links TRBV20-1 with TRBJ2-1; D is undetermined. Germline CDR1 is DFQATT and CDR2 is SNEGSKA (reference sequence). The CDR3 covers 11 residues. Trimming cost V 1 base and J 14 bases, with 12 bases left between them. In DNA, the CDR3 is TGCAGTGCTAGAGTCCCCCCCCGTGAGTTCTTC. This sequence encodes CSARVPPREFF.

The chain recombines TRBV3-1 (or the pseudogene TRBV3-2) with TRBJ2-1; TRBD2 agrees at 9 bases. Germline loops: CDR1 LGHDT, CDR2 YNNKEL (reference sequence). J was trimmed by 10 bases and V by 2 bases; bases with no gene match: 9. The CDR3 loop spans 15 amino acids. The CDR3 nucleotides read TGTGCCAGCAGCCAAACTGGGGTGCTAGCGGGAGAGCAGTTCTTC. Protein sequence: CASSQTGVLAGEQFF.